This T cell receptor beta chain was observed in a study of blood T cell repertoires in COVID-19. In the authors' methods: From reference gene primer amplification, estimates of nucleated cell counts were derived. Assay: immunoSEQ multiplex PCR; the TCRdb copy retains only in-frame clones and omits some. V and J calls and clone size are as listed in that table; D and trimming were resolved from the DNA. Among around 300,000 clones listed, 86% were seen once. The length of the CDR3 is 13 residues. The germline CDR1 and CDR2 sequences are LNHDA and SQIVND (reference sequence). J was trimmed by 4 bases and V by 6 bases; bases with no gene match: 4.

The sequence was obtained from a young woman with active or convalescent COVID-19. The chain joins TRBV19 to TRBJ2-3; TRBD2 matches 7 bases. Sequencing was carried out using peripheral blood. The CDR3 sequence is CASSGGIPDTQYF. DNA for the CDR3: TGTGCCAGTAGCGGGGGGATCCCAGATACGCAGTATTTT.